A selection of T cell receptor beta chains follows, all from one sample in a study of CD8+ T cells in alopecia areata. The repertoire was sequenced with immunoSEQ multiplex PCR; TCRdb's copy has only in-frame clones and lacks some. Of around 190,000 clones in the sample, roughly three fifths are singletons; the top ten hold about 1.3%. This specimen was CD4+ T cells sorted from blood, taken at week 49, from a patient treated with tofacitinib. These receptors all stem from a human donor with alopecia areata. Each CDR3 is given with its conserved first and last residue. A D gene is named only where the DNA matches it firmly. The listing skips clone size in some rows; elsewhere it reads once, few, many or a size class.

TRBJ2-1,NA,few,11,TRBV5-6,TGTGCCAGCAGCTGGGGAAATGAGCAGTTCTTC,CASSWGNEQFF
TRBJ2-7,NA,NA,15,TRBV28,TGTGCCAGCAGTTTGGCGAGACTTACCTCCTACGAGCAGTACTTC,CASSLARLTSYEQYF
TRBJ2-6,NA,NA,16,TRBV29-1,TGCAGCGTTGAGCAGGGGTCCCACTCTGGGGCCAACGTCCTGACTTTC,CSVEQGSHSGANVLTF
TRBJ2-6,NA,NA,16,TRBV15,TGTGCCACCAGCAGAGATCCAGGGTTGGCGGCCAACGTCCTGACTTTC,CATSRDPGLAANVLTF
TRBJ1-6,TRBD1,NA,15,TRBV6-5,TGTGCCAGCAGCACAGGGGCTCTCTTCAATTCACCCCTCCACTTT,CASSTGALFNSPLHF
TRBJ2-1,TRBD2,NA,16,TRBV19,TGTGCCAGTAGTTCTACTAGCGGGGGGGCCTACAATGAGCAGTTCTTC,CASSSTSGGAYNEQFF
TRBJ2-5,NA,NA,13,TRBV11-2,TGTGCCAGCAGATCCCGACAGCAAGAGACCCAGTACTTC,CASRSRQQETQYF
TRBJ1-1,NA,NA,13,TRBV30,TGTGCCTGGAGTTTCCGGTCTAACACTGAAGCTTTCTTT,CAWSFRSNTEAFF
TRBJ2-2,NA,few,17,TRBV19,TGTGCCAGTACCGATGATGAGGGGCCTACGAACACCGGGGAGCTGTTTTTT,CASTDDEGPTNTGELFF
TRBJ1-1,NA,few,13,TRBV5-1,TGCGCCAGCAGCGCACAGGGGAACACTGAAGCTTTCTTT,CASSAQGNTEAFF
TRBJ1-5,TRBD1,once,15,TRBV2,TGTGCCAGCAGGGACAGGGGCAGAAGCAATCAGCCCCAGCATTTT,CASRDRGRSNQPQHF
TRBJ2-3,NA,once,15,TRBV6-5,TGTGCCACCCAAAGGGGCCGGGGGAGCACAGATACGCAGTATTTT,CATQRGRGSTDTQYF
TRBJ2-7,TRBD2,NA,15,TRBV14,TGTGCCAGCAGCCAAGAACGACGGGGGGGAAACGAGCAGTACTTC,CASSQERRGGNEQYF
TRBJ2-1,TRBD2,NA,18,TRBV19,TGTGCCAGTAGTATCGGGCTAGCGGGGGCACTCATCGTGAATGAGCAGTTCTTC,CASSIGLAGALIVNEQFF
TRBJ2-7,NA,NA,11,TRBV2,TGTGCCAGCAACCTTTCCTACGAGCAGTACTTC,CASNLSYEQYF
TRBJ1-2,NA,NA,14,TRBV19,TGTGCCAGTAGTATCATAGGGGTGACGAGCGGCTACACCTTC,CASSIIGVTSGYTF
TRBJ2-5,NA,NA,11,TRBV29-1,TGCAGCTACGGGCGACAAGAGACCCAGTACTTC,CSYGRQETQYF
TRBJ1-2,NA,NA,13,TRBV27,TGTGCCAGCAGTTTAAGGGACAATCGCGGCTACACCTTC,CASSLRDNRGYTF
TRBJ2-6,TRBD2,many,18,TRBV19,TGTGCCAGTAGTACTAGCGGGGGTATACTCTCTGGGGCCAACGTCCTGACTTTC,CASSTSGGILSGANVLTF
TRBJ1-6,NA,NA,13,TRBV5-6,TGTGCCAGCAGCTTGCATGGGATATCACCCCTCCACTTT,CASSLHGISPLHF
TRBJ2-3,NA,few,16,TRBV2,TGTGCCAGCAGTCCCCCCGGGGGAGTGAGCCGGGATACGCAGTATTTT,CASSPPGGVSRDTQYF
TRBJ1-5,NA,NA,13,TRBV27,TGTGCCAGCAGTAACAGTGGCAATCAGCCCCAGCATTTT,CASSNSGNQPQHF
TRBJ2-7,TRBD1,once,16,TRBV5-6,TGTGCCAGCAGCCAAAATAAGGACAGGTTCTGGGACGAGCAGTACTTC,CASSQNKDRFWDEQYF
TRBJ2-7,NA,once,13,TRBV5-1,TGCGCCAGCAGCTCATCCAACTCCTACGAGCAGTACTTC,CASSSSNSYEQYF
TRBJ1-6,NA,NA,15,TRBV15,TGTGCCACCAGCAGAGATGCAGGGATAGGCTCACCCCTCCACTTT,CATSRDAGIGSPLHF
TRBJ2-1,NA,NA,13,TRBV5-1,TGCGCCAGCAGCTTGGGACTCAAGAATGAGCAGTTCTTC,CASSLGLKNEQFF
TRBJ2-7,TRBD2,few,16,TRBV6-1,TGTGCCAGCAGTGAATTTGTGGCGGGGGGGCCGAGCGAGCAGTACTTC,CASSEFVAGGPSEQYF
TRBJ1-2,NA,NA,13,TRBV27,TGTGCCAGCAGTAAGACCGGTGACTATGGCTACACCTTC,CASSKTGDYGYTF
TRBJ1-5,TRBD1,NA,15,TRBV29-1,TGCAGCGTGACGACAGGGACAAATAGCAATCAGCCCCAGCATTTT,CSVTTGTNSNQPQHF